Below are 17 T cell receptor beta chains sequenced from a single sample in a study of cytomegalovirus exposure and HLA in healthy donors. The PCR had 60 Vbeta and 13 Jbeta primers. Generated by immunoSEQ multiplex PCR, the TCRdb table keeps only in-frame clones and is missing some. This sample yields 200,000 or so clones, of which around 81% are seen a single time; roughly 2% belongs to the top ten. The sample comprised PBMCs. The receptors shown here come from a woman younger than 35 in good health and CMV-seropositive.

This clone was seen a few times. The gene calls are TRBV5-4 and TRBJ1-3, with a weak D call TRBD1 (5 bases). Trimming took 0 bases from V and 4 from J, leaving 14 bases between them. Germline V gene data show CDR1 as SGHNT and CDR2 as YYREEE (reference sequence). The CDR3 sequence is 16 residues long. CDR3 sequence (DNA): TGTGCCAGCAGCTTGGGGATCGCAGGGCAGGGAAACACCATATATTTT. Translated, it gives CASSLGIAGQGNTIYF.

The chain uses TRBV19 and TRBJ1-3; possible D gene TRBD1, 5 bases. Germline V gene data show CDR1 as LNHDA and CDR2 as SQIVND (reference sequence). The germline V and J ends were trimmed by 4 bases and 3 bases, with 10 bases remaining between them. The CDR3 runs to 14 residues. The CDR3: CASSTDRDGNTIYF. The CDR3 bases are TGTGCCAGTAGTACTGACAGAGATGGAAACACCATATATTTT.

This clone showed up just a few times. The V call is TRBV4-1, the J call TRBJ1-1; D is possibly TRBD1 (6 bases). CDR3 length: 14 amino acids. The V gene lost 2 bases and the J gene lost 1 base, with 8 bases spanning the gap. The V gene's germline CDR1 is MGHRA and CDR2 YSYEKL. The CDR3 region is CASSQQTGNTEAFF. The CDR3, as DNA: TGCGCCAGCAGCCAACAGACAGGGAACACTGAAGCTTTCTTT.

The chain recombines TRBV9 with TRBJ2-3; D perhaps matches TRBD2 (5 bases). The ends were cut back, 0 bases at V and 3 bases at J, with 11 bases in the middle. Per germline, CDR1 SGDLS and CDR2 YYNGEE. This CDR3 is built from 15 residues. Here the CDR3 DNA reads TGTGCCAGCAGCGTAGGAGGGTCCGAAACAGATACGCAGTATTTT. The encoded protein is CASSVGGSETDTQYF.

The chain carries TRBV30 and TRBJ2-1, with TRBD2 as a possible D gene (5 bases). This CDR3 has 16 residues. Germline CDR1 is GTSNPN and CDR2 is SVGIG (reference sequence). V was shortened by 4 bases and J by 0 bases, with 16 bases between the two germline ends. The CDR3 spells CAWTKAVLSSYNEQFF. The CDR3 coding sequence is TGTGCCTGGACGAAAGCGGTCTTAAGCTCCTACAATGAGCAGTTCTTC.

This sequence joins TRBV9 and TRBJ1-2; 7 bases align to TRBD1. The CDR3 consists of 15 residues. Germline V gene lookup returns CDR1 SGDLS and CDR2 YYNGEE. After removal of 1 base from V and 2 bases from J, the junction contained 5 bases not matched to a gene. Here the CDR3 reads CASSVSTGPNYGYTF. The CDR3 DNA follows: TGTGCCAGCAGCGTATCGACAGGGCCCAACTATGGCTACACCTTC.

The V gene is TRBV28, the J gene TRBJ1-2; unclear D gene. CDR3 length: 13 residues. Trimming pared 5 bases from V and 5 bases from J, leaving 12 bases between. Germline V gives CDR1 MDHEN, CDR2 SYDVKM. The CDR3 spells CASSMGRGYGYTF. CDR3 in DNA: TGTGCCAGCAGTATGGGTAGAGGGTATGGCTACACCTTC.

This chain links TRBV11-2 with TRBJ1-2; TRBD1 might be the D (5 bases). Looked up from germline, CDR1 is SGHAT and CDR2 is FQNNGV. The germline V and J ends were trimmed by 7 bases and 1 base, with 13 bases remaining between them. This CDR3 contains 14 residues. The CDR3: CASTPGWDNYGYTF. Written as DNA, the CDR3 is TGTGCCAGCACTCCAGGGTGGGATAACTATGGCTACACCTTC.

This clone occurred once. The chain combines TRBV9 with TRBJ2-7; 15 bases are shared with TRBD2. The CDR3 contains 15 residues. CDR1 and CDR2 (germline): SGDLS, YYNGEE. The junction had 4 bases not matched to a gene; V was cut back by 2 bases and J by 7 bases. This chain's CDR3 is CASSVGGTSGGEQYV. The CDR3 DNA follows: TGTGCCAGCAGCGTTGGTGGGACTAGCGGGGGGGAGCAGTACGTC.

The chain recombines TRBV21-1 with TRBJ1-3. TRBV21-1 is recorded as a pseudogene. The CDR3 consists of 16 residues. The CDR3 loop reads CASSKGGESSGNTIYF. CDR3 nucleotide sequence: TGTGCCAGCAGCAAAGGGGGGGAGAGCTCTGGAAACACCATATATTTT.

The chain recombines TRBV5-4 with TRBJ1-2, with 7 bases lining up with TRBD1. From germline, CDR1 is SGHNT and CDR2 YYREEE (reference sequence). The J segment lost 4 bases and the V segment lost 0 bases, leaving 6 bases of the junction unmatched. The length of the CDR3 is 15 residues. The CDR3 nucleotides are TGTGCCAGCAGCTTGGGAGGGGGCTCCAGCTATGGCTACACCTTC. Its translation is CASSLGGGSSYGYTF.

V and J are TRBV28 and TRBJ1-5; 9 nucleotides line up with TRBD1. This CDR3 has 17 residues. V lost 2 bases, J lost 6 bases, and 11 bases stayed unmatched. Germline values: CDR1 MDHEN, CDR2 SYDVKM. DNA for the CDR3: TGTGCCAGCAGTTTAGTTAAAATTCAGACAGGGGGTCAGCCCCAGCATTTT. Its protein is CASSLVKIQTGGQPQHF.

The chain uses TRBV27 and TRBJ2-4, with TRBD2 matching 14 bases. Germline CDR1 MNHEY, CDR2 SMNVEV (reference sequence). This CDR3 is 18 amino acids long. Trimming at V came to 8 bases and at J to 0 bases, leaving 9 bases not matched to a gene. CDR3 residues: CASHTGLAGVLAKNIQYF. CDR3 bases: TGTGCCAGCCATACGGGACTAGCGGGGGTACTAGCCAAAAACATTCAGTACTTC.

A remark on this clone: One end of the junction is discordant with germline, which a read error may explain. V and J are TRBV7-9 and TRBJ1-2; 9 nucleotides align to TRBD1. Germline CDR1 and CDR2: SEHNR and FQNEAQ (reference sequence). CDR3 size: 16 residues. The CDR3 DNA sequence: TGTTCCAGCAGCTTGGACAGGGGAATCGTTTTCTATGGCTACACCTTC. Translated: CSSSLDRGIVFYGYTF.

The rearrangement uses TRBV7-9 and TRBJ1-1; D is uncertain. The CDR3 length is 13 residues. CDR1 is SEHNR and CDR2 is FQNEAQ in the germline V gene (reference sequence). Trimming left V 2 bases short and J 8 bases short, with 12 bases between. CDR3 DNA sequence: TGTGCCAGCAGCTTAAATATCGGGGTAGAAGCTTTCTTT. Its protein product is CASSLNIGVEAFF.

The gene calls are TRBV1 and TRBJ2-6; the table's TRBD2 call for D was not verified on the DNA. TRBV1 is an annotated pseudogene. CDR3 size: 17 residues. CDR3 loop: CTSRRGLAGVGANVLTF. CDR3 bases: TGCACCAGCAGACGGGGACTAGCGGGGGTCGGGGCCAACGTCCTGACTTTC.

The J gene is TRBJ2-3, the V gene TRBV20-1; no firm D call. The length of the CDR3 is 11 residues. Per the germline V gene, CDR1 is DFQATT and CDR2 is SNEGSKA (reference sequence). V was clipped by 3 bases and J by 6 bases, with 7 bases between them. CDR3 bases: TGCAGTGCTAGCCGGGTGGATACGCAGTATTTT. It codes for CSASRVDTQYF.